This TCR beta chain was retrieved from a study of blood T cell repertoires in COVID-19 (dated by TCRdb to 2018 to 2020). About the full investigation: Samples from collaborators originated in the United States, Italy and Spain and spanned both the acute and convalescent phases of COVID-19. Where HLA class I and class II types were available, the types were taken from metadata supplied by the sample provider, not from assay-based typing. The samples were drawn from the first 160 participants of the ongoing ImmuneRACE study and from about 1,200 subjects provided by 6 global collaborators. A freely available public database, intended as a resource for researchers studying the immune response to SARS-CoV-2, is where the repertoires were released. Deeply sampled blood TCRbeta repertoires from subjects exposed to, actively infected with, or recovered from COVID-19 were included in the dataset. Nearly every sample came with metadata listing a de-identified subject ID, COVID-19 status, age in years and sex. The material from the prospective study consisted of cDNA or gDNA derived from T cells, B-cell-depleted T cells, or PBMCs.

The collaborating institutions used their own protocols to collect whole blood in K2EDTA tubes. For TCRbeta analysis, collaborators shipped samples in one of three forms: frozen whole blood, isolated PBMCs, or DNA extracted from either of those sample types. The trim is 8 bases for V and 6 bases for J, with a gap of 22 bases between the germline ends. CDR1 and CDR2 (MDHEN, SYDVKM) derive from the germline V gene. Counted from cysteine to phenylalanine, this CDR3 has 16 amino acids. Only CDR3 DNA is held: 48 bases, read in frame from base 1. The immunoSEQ Assay, a bias-controlled multiplex PCR, was used to amplify TCRbeta CDR3 regions from genomic DNA. The study's own analysis went as follows. Within the assay, amplification of reference gene primers was used to estimate how many nucleated cells each sample contained. To quantify the absolute abundance of each unique TCRbeta CDR3 rearrangement, sequence reads were collapsed and filtered. For each sample, productive Simpson clonality was calculated as the square root of Simpson's diversity index across productive rearrangements. In TCRdb, the immuneACCESS table is reduced to in-frame sequences with V and J assigned. These tables do not hold every clone; where another copy was compared, an unresolved V gene accounts for under half, and the others remain unexplained. V and J calls and clone size follow that table, whereas D and trimming were derived from the DNA. This sample comprises approximately 190,000 clones, around 80% of them detected only once. The ten biggest clones cover 14% of the sample.

Note on this clone: The antigen it binds to is not known. No much larger clone is present one base from it, and per-base qualities are unavailable.

Results and caveats for the whole study, not just this receptor: The amount of clinical and demographic metadata varied by source and participant and was provided uncurated.

The sequenced material came from peripheral blood. This sequence was found in a man between 25 and 39 years old with active or convalescent COVID-19. Rearrangement joined TRBV28 to TRBJ1-4; a tentative D match to TRBD1 spans 6 bases. The CDR3 is CASRMTSGAAYEKLFF. The DNA is as follows: TGTGCCAGCCGGATGACCTCAGGGGCTGCTTATGAAAAACTGTTTTTT.